These 12 T cell receptor beta chains originate from one sample sequenced in a study of shared clonotypes between healthy human individuals. Some clones are missing from TCRdb's copy, which holds only in-frame ones; the method was immunoSEQ multiplex PCR. The table records approximately 2.4 million clones, approximately 96% of them present only once. Sequencing was performed on naive CD4+ T cells sorted from blood. Regarding subset: CD45RA+ positively selected. These receptors came from a man aged 18 to 30 in good health.

The J gene is TRBJ1-5, the V gene TRBV2; D ambiguous. CDR1 is SNHLY, CDR2 FYNNEI, per germline. The CDR3 runs to 13 residues. Trimming left V 5 bases short and J 4 bases short, with 9 bases between. As DNA, the CDR3 is TGTGCCAGCAGTAAGGGAACAAATCAGCCCCAGCATTTT. Translation gives CASSKGTNQPQHF.

The chain links TRBV5-5 to TRBJ2-5, with TRBD2 as a possible D gene (5 bases). V lost 3 bases and J lost 5, with 11 bases in between. CDR1 and CDR2 from the germline V gene are SGHKS and YYEKEE (reference sequence). CDR3 size: 13 residues. CDR3 protein: CASSWTDWETQYF. CDR3 coding DNA: TGTGCCAGCAGCTGGACGGACTGGGAGACCCAGTACTTC.

The J gene is TRBJ2-2, the V gene TRBV19; the D is unclear. Looked up from germline, CDR1 is LNHDA and CDR2 is SQIVND (reference sequence). CDR3 size: 15 residues. V was shortened by 1 base and J by 4 bases, with 10 bases between the two germline ends. CDR3 sequence: CASSIVDGGTGELFF. DNA of the CDR3: TGTGCCAGTAGTATAGTCGACGGCGGCACCGGGGAGCTGTTTTTT.

The rearrangement joins TRBV7-8 to TRBJ1-2; D gene unclear. This CDR3 spans 16 amino acids. Germline values: CDR1 SGHVS, CDR2 FQNEAQ. V shed 2 bases and J shed 0 bases, with 13 bases lying between them. CDR3 protein: CASSLSFRQTNYGYTF. The DNA of the CDR3 is TGTGCCAGCAGCTTATCGTTCAGGCAAACTAACTATGGCTACACCTTC.

This clone appeared a single time. V and J are TRBV5-1 and TRBJ2-6; D not certain. The germline V gene has CDR1 SGHRS and CDR2 YFSETQ. The CDR3 contains 15 residues. V lost 0 bases, J lost 3 bases, and 7 bases lay in between. This chain's CDR3 is CASSLEGNGANVLTF. Written as DNA, the CDR3 is TGCGCCAGCAGCTTGGAAGGGAATGGGGCCAACGTCCTGACTTTC. Combining the CDR3 with reference TRBV5-1 and TRBJ2-6 gives the whole variable domain KAGVTQTPRYLIKTRGQQVTLSCSPISGHRSVSWYQQTPGQGLQFLFEYFSETQRNKGNFPGRFSGRQFSNSRSEMNVSTLELGDSALYLCASSLEGNGANVLTFGAGSRLTVL.

This rearrangement joins TRBV4-1 to TRBJ2-7; 8 nucleotides agree with TRBD2. Trimming cost V 0 bases and J 1 base; bases outside gene matches: 5. The CDR3 has 16 amino acids. Germline values: CDR1 MGHRA, CDR2 YSYEKL. The CDR3 sequence is CASSQEGSGVSYEQYF. The CDR3 DNA sequence: TGCGCCAGCAGCCAAGAAGGTAGCGGGGTTTCCTACGAGCAGTACTTC.

The chain joins TRBV2 to TRBJ2-7; perhaps TRBD1 as D (6 bases). Germline-derived CDR1 and CDR2 are SNHLY and FYNNEI. CDR3 length: 13 amino acids. V shed 5 bases and J shed 3 bases, with 11 bases lying between them. CDR3 loop: CASSNRVFYEQYF. The CDR3 DNA reads TGTGCCAGCAGTAACAGGGTATTCTACGAGCAGTACTTC.

This clone was counted once. Given a much more abundant clone one base away, this may be a read error. This chain uses TRBV7-8 with TRBJ1-2; D not certain. Trimming removed 1 base at V and 4 bases at J, with 4 bases between. Germline values: CDR1 SGHVS, CDR2 FQNEAQ. The CDR3 has 12 amino acids. CDR3 loop: CASSLDSYGYTF. The CDR3 nucleotides read TGTGCCAGCAGCTTAGACAGCTATGGCTACACCTTC.

In this sample, this clone turned up a few times. The chain joins TRBV10-1 to TRBJ1-6; D is ambiguous. Trimming pared 3 bases from V and 9 bases from J, leaving 9 bases between. Germline V gene lookup returns CDR1 WNHNN and CDR2 SYGVQD (reference sequence). The CDR3 consists of 13 residues. Written as DNA, the CDR3 is TGCGCCAGCAGTGAATTTGTGGGTTCACCCCTCCACTTT. Protein: CASSEFVGSPLHF.

The chain joins TRBV6-5 to TRBJ1-2; 9 nucleotides line up with TRBD1. This CDR3 contains 15 residues. Germline V gene sequence: CDR1 MNHEY, CDR2 SVGAGI. V was clipped by 4 bases and J by 2 bases; unmatched bases: 5. The CDR3 DNA reads TGTGCCAGCAGTTCATACAGGGGGCCGAACTATGGCTACACCTTC. Protein product: CASSSYRGPNYGYTF.

This chain connects TRBV30 to TRBJ2-2; 9 positions match TRBD1. In germline, CDR1 is GTSNPN, CDR2 SVGIG (reference sequence). This CDR3 region has 14 residues. V lost 7 bases to trimming and J lost 1 base; unmatched junction nucleotides: 4. CDR3 bases: TGTGCCTTTGGACAGGGGAAGAACACCGGGGAGCTGTTTTTT. This sequence encodes CAFGQGKNTGELFF.

DNA for the CDR3: TGTGCCAGCAGCTGGACAGGCCAAGTCCTCTCCTACAATGAGCAGTTCTTC. Translating gives CASSWTGQVLSYNEQFF. The rearrangement uses TRBV7-2 and TRBJ2-1; 7 bases map to TRBD1. Germline V gene data show CDR1 as SGHTA and CDR2 as FQGNSA. CDR3 length equals 17 residues. Germline trimming cut 4 bases from V and 0 bases from J; bases unmatched to any gene: 9.